The 13 T cell receptor beta chains below were found in one sample sequenced in a study of cytomegalovirus exposure and HLA in healthy donors. The PCR contained 60 Vbeta and 13 Jbeta primers. Clones were read by immunoSEQ multiplex PCR, and TCRdb kept only the in-frame ones, dropping some. This table holds 45,000 to 60,000 clones, more than 65% found once. Sequencing was carried out using PBMCs. The receptors come from a woman between 45 and 60 years old in good health and CMV-seronegative.

The genes are TRBV6-1 and TRBJ2-7; 11 bases map to TRBD2. Germline values: CDR1 MNHNS, CDR2 SASEGT. The CDR3 length is 15 residues. The V and J ends lost 6 bases and 3 bases, in that order; junction bases with no gene match: 7. As DNA, the CDR3 is TGTGCCAGCAGAACCGGGACTAGCGGAGTCTACGAGCAGTACTTC. It codes for CASRTGTSGVYEQYF.

The rearrangement uses TRBV19 and TRBJ2-1, with 11 bases that match TRBD2. V gave up 1 base and J gave up 13 bases; unmatched junction bases: 3. Looked up from germline, CDR1 is LNHDA and CDR2 is SQIVND (reference sequence). The CDR3 loop spans 13 amino acids. The CDR3 reads CASSIGLAGGQFF. The DNA of the CDR3 is TGTGCCAGTAGTATAGGGCTAGCGGGAGGACAGTTCTTC.

The count of this clone is one. The chain is built from TRBV7-2 and TRBJ1-1; D unresolved. Germline assignment: CDR1 SGHTA and CDR2 FQGNSA. There are 11 residues in the CDR3. The V and J ends lost 2 bases and 8 bases respectively, with 6 bases between them. As DNA, the CDR3 is TGTGCCAGCAGCTTAAGCTACGAAGCTTTCTTT. It yields the protein CASSLSYEAFF.

The chain is built from TRBV30 and TRBJ1-6; no reliable D call. Germline V CDR1 and CDR2: GTSNPN, SVGIG (reference sequence). Trimming pared 2 bases from V and 9 bases from J, leaving 5 bases between. The CDR3 runs 11 residues. For the CDR3, the DNA is TGTGCCTGGAGTCTAAGTTCACCCCTCCACTTT. This codes for CAWSLSSPLHF.

In this sample, this clone is medium-sized. V gene TRBV19 combines with J gene TRBJ2-1, with 13 bases fitting TRBD2. Germline V gene data show CDR1 as LNHDA and CDR2 as SQIVND (reference sequence). Trimming took 6 bases from V and 4 from J; bases not matched to a gene: 3. CDR3 size: 15 residues. CDR3 sequence reads: CASSRTSGGYNEQFF. CDR3 coding DNA: TGTGCCAGTAGCAGGACTAGCGGGGGATACAATGAGCAGTTCTTC.

The rearrangement joins TRBV7-2 to TRBJ1-6; D unresolved. CDR1 SGHTA and CDR2 FQGNSA come from the germline V gene. The CDR3 consists of 14 residues. V was pared by 6 bases and J by 7 bases, with 13 bases between. CDR3 loop: CASSLPILNSPLHF. DNA of the CDR3: TGTGCCAGCAGTTTACCGATACTAAATTCACCCCTCCACTTT.

The chain employs TRBV7-6 and TRBJ1-6; the D is unclear. Per the germline V gene, CDR1 is SGHVS and CDR2 is FNYEAQ. Trimming pared 5 bases from V and 7 bases from J, leaving 9 bases between. CDR3 length: 13 amino acids. CDR3 sequence: CASSIDGNSPLHF. The DNA for the CDR3 is TGTGCCAGCAGCATCGACGGGAATTCACCCCTCCACTTT.

The genes are TRBV18 and TRBJ1-1; 9 bases are a match to TRBD1. The CDR3 has 15 amino acids. The V segment lost 0 bases and the J segment 4 bases; nucleotides outside the gene matches: 3. CDR1 and CDR2 (germline): KGHSH, LQKENI. CDR3 protein: CASSPPDRGATEAFF. The CDR3 bases are TGTGCCAGCTCACCACCGGACAGGGGAGCCACTGAAGCTTTCTTT. Supplemented by reference TRBV18 and TRBJ1-1, the full variable domain reads NAGVMQNPRHLVRRRGQEARLRCSPMKGHSHVYWYRQLPEEGLKFMVYLQKENIIDESGMPKERFSAEFPKEGPSILRIQQVVRGDSAAYFCASSPPDRGATEAFFGQGTRLTVV.

With regard to this clone: Additional DNA sequences in this sample encode the identical CDR3. The chain employs TRBV27 and TRBJ2-7; possibly TRBD2 for D (6 bases). CDR3 length: 13 amino acids. V was shortened by 2 bases and J by 3 bases, with 8 bases between the two germline ends. The germline CDR1 and CDR2 sequences are MNHEY and SMNVEV (reference sequence). The CDR3 DNA sequence: TGTGCCAGCAGTTTAGGGACTCACTACGAGCAGTACTTC. It is translated as CASSLGTHYEQYF.

The chain combines TRBV5-1 with TRBJ1-1, with D tentatively TRBD1 (5 bases). The CDR3 length is 14 residues. CDR1 SGHRS and CDR2 YFSETQ come from the germline V gene. With 0 bases removed from V and 8 bases from J, the gap between germline ends came to 14 bases. As DNA, the CDR3 is TGCGCCAGCAGCTTGGCGGCAGGGCCTCTCGAAGCTTTCTTT. Encoded protein: CASSLAAGPLEAFF.

This clone was counted a few times. CDR3 amino acids: CASSTGQGALRSEAFF. The CDR3, as DNA: TGTGCCAGCAGTACAGGACAGGGGGCGCTACGGTCTGAAGCTTTCTTT. V and J are TRBV28 and TRBJ1-1, with 11 positions matching TRBD1. Germline CDR1 and CDR2: MDHEN and SYDVKM. V trimming: 5 bases; J trimming: 6 bases; junction bases outside the gene matches: 11. The CDR3 runs 16 residues.

A single count supports this clone. This chain links TRBV5-4 with TRBJ2-7; 8 bases align to TRBD1. V was clipped by 4 bases and J by 6 bases; unmatched bases: 6. CDR1 and CDR2 (germline): SGHNT, YYREEE (reference sequence). The CDR3 runs 13 residues. The CDR3 loop is CASSLETGAEQYF. The CDR3 DNA is TGTGCCAGCAGCCTCGAGACAGGGGCCGAGCAGTACTTC.

The chain carries TRBV5-5 and TRBJ2-7; D might be TRBD2 (6 bases). V shed 1 base and J shed 6 bases, with 14 bases lying between them. CDR3 length equals 14 residues. Germline-derived CDR1 and CDR2 are SGHKS and YYEKEE (reference sequence). As DNA, the CDR3 is TGTGCCAGCAGCTTGAACGCGGGGCAAGGCGAGCAGTACTTC. It encodes CASSLNAGQGEQYF.